This TCR beta chain is drawn from a study of blood T cell repertoires in COVID-19. All enrollees were about 18 to 89 years old and from under 25 US areas. Donors were grouped by their self-reported clinical history. Cohort 3 recovered donors had two negative PCRs, clearance, or symptom resolution. Trimming stripped 4 bases from V and 8 bases from J, with 12 bases between. This CDR3 has 13 amino acids. In germline, CDR1 is LGHDT, CDR2 YNNKEL (reference sequence). Original processing notes: Estimation of nucleated cell counts relied on the amplification of reference gene primers. The data were produced by immunoSEQ multiplex PCR, yet TCRdb's version contains in-frame clones alone and is incomplete. Clone size and V and J calls were adopted from that table, with D and trimming inferred from the DNA. The sample has some 350,000 clones; 88% are singletons. Only one count was recorded for this clone.

Sequences were obtained from PBMCs or T cells enriched from blood (not recorded which). The V call is TRBV3-1 (or the pseudogene TRBV3-2), the J call TRBJ2-1; perhaps TRBD2 as D (5 bases). This receptor was taken from a man aged 25 to 40 who had recovered from COVID-19. The CDR3 protein is CASSPAGNDEQFF. Here the CDR3 DNA reads TGTGCCAGCAGCCCGGCCGGGAACGATGAGCAGTTCTTC.